Included here is one T cell receptor (beta chain) sequence, with context. Its specificity is unknown. This entry belongs to a study of cytomegalovirus exposure and HLA in healthy donors. Findings of the study overall: With later analysis, a missense DCLRE1C variant became linked to TCR beta V- and J-gene trimming. Within the data, a cluster of highly shared sequence variants was likely a sequencing artifact.

Germline CDR1 is SGHRS and CDR2 is YFSETQ. This CDR3 region has 17 residues. J lost 3 bases, V lost 4 bases, and 15 bases had no gene match. The PCR was carried out with 60 Vbeta primers and 13 Jbeta primers. Only in-frame clones appear in the TCRdb table, and some are missing; sequencing was by immunoSEQ multiplex PCR. The sample shows around 120,000 clones, approximately 69% of them seen only once. V is TRBV5-1 and J is TRBJ1-2; TRBD1 matches at 7 bases. The TCR originated in a woman aged 45-65 years in good health and CMV-seropositive. Source material: PBMCs. The CDR3 sequence: CASSPTGRTTYYYGYTF. The DNA of the CDR3 is TGCGCCAGCAGCCCGACAGGGCGTACAACTTATTACTATGGCTACACCTTC.